The sequence of this T cell receptor (beta chain) was determined in a study of blood T cells in healthy people across ages. The extraction recovered at least 6 micrograms of total RNA per sample. The authors ran a second PCR of roughly 6 to 12 cycles using a sample-barcoded 5' primer and a J-beta primer mix. TCRdb re-called the 5' RACE reads through MiXCR, storing one row per CDR3 protein. This sample has approximately 1.5 million distinct CDR3 sequences, with approximately 42% found just once. Trimming took 5 bases from V and 0 from J; bases not matched to a gene: 6. The CDR3 has 15 residues. From germline, CDR1 is SGHAT and CDR2 FQNNGV.

V gene TRBV11-2 combines with J gene TRBJ1-2; the match to TRBD1 covers 7 bases. The receptor's source is a woman aged 18 to 35 in good health. Sequenced input: blood. CDR3 residues: CASSPWDRTNYGYTF. Written as DNA, the CDR3 is TGTGCCAGCAGCCCCTGGGACAGAACTAACTATGGCTACACCTTC.